Below are 13 T cell receptor beta chains sequenced from a single sample in a study of T cell repertoires in cytomegalovirus infection. In TCRdb, the reads were re-called with MiXCR into one record per CDR3 protein. The sample has 100,000 to 150,000 distinct CDR3 sequences; approximately 30% are singletons. These TCRs' antigens remain unknown. This material consisted of CD8+ T cells from cultured PBMCs, taken from culture after CMV antigen stimulation. The receptors were gathered from a human donor in good health (CMV status not recorded). Some clones in this sample may be carry-over from other donors' samples.

V usage is TRBV7-2 and J usage is TRBJ2-7; TRBD1 matches 8 bases. The CDR3 loop spans 16 amino acids. Germline V lookup: CDR1 SGHTA, CDR2 FQGNSA. Unmatched junction bases numbered 10, after V lost 2 bases and J lost 4 bases. CDR3 protein: CASSLIRGTGLYEQYF. For the CDR3, the DNA is TGTGCCAGCAGCTTAATAAGGGGGACAGGATTGTACGAGCAGTACTTC. The full variable domain, rest sourced from reference TRBV7-2 and TRBJ2-7, is GAGVSQSPSNKVTEKGKDVELRCDPISGHTALYWYRQSLGQGLEFLIYFQGNSAPDKSGLPSDRFSAERTGGSVSTLTIQRTQQEDSAVYLCASSLIRGTGLYEQYFGPGTRLTVT.

This clonotype was found many times. The gene calls are TRBV12-3 or TRBV12-4 and TRBJ2-1; D perhaps matches TRBD1 (6 bases). CDR3 length equals 15 residues. Trimming removed 3 bases from V and 5 bases from J, with 14 bases in between. CDR3 in amino acids: CASSFYTGLNNEQFF. CDR3 nucleotides: TGTGCCAGCAGTTTTTATACAGGGCTTAACAATGAGCAGTTCTTC.

The V and J genes are TRBV4-1 and TRBJ1-5; D unresolved. This CDR3 spans 15 amino acids. CDR1 and CDR2 from the germline V gene are MGHRA and YSYEKL. Trimming shortened V by 5 bases and J by 1 base, and 12 bases separated the two germline ends. DNA for the CDR3: TGCGCCAGCAGCTCAGAATTACAGAGCAATCAGCCCCAGCATTTT. It encodes CASSSELQSNQPQHF.

This clonotype was seen more than once but under ten times. The V call is TRBV4-1, the J call TRBJ2-5; no reliable D call. The CDR3 loop spans 15 amino acids. CDR1 is MGHRA and CDR2 is YSYEKL in the germline V gene. Trimming left V 0 bases short and J 2 bases short, with 10 bases between. CDR3 region: CASSQDPSAQETQYF. CDR3 sequence (DNA): TGCGCCAGCAGCCAAGATCCCAGCGCACAAGAGACCCAGTACTTC.

This clonotype came up a few times. The genes are TRBV4-1 and TRBJ2-5; 8 bases line up with TRBD1. The CDR3 length is 16 residues. V dropped 1 base and J dropped 3; count of bases not matched to a gene: 7. Germline V gene data show CDR1 as MGHRA and CDR2 as YSYEKL. In nucleotides, the CDR3 is TGCGCCAGCAGCCAAGTCCCAGGGGGCTACGAAGAGACCCAGTACTTC. Translated, it gives CASSQVPGGYEETQYF.

V gene TRBV6-1 combines with J gene TRBJ2-1, with D maybe TRBD2 (5 bases). This CDR3 has 15 amino acids. Trimming cost V 4 bases and J 6 bases, with 16 bases left between them. The germline CDR1 and CDR2 sequences are MNHNS and SASEGT. This CDR3 reads CASSAPVRRLNEQFF. CDR3 coding DNA: TGTGCCAGCAGTGCCCCGGTCCGGAGGCTCAATGAGCAGTTCTTC.

This clonotype was picked up one time. The rearrangement uses TRBV28 and TRBJ2-5, with TRBD1 as a possible D gene (8 bases). Per the germline V gene, CDR1 is MDHEN and CDR2 is SYDVKM. The CDR3 totals 18 residues. With 6 bases removed from V and 0 bases from J, the gap between germline ends came to 23 bases. Here the CDR3 reads CASRQRDRFSEYQETQYF. The CDR3 nucleotides read TGTGCCAGCAGACAGCGGGACAGGTTTTCGGAGTACCAAGAGACCCAGTACTTC.

This clonotype occurred many times. The chain recombines TRBV7-2 with TRBJ2-7; 9 bases fit TRBD1. The length of the CDR3 is 16 residues. Germline trimming cut 4 bases from V and 0 bases from J; bases unmatched to any gene: 7. Germline values: CDR1 SGHTA, CDR2 FQGNSA. CDR3 in amino acids: CASSSWDRDSSYEQYF. The CDR3 region has the DNA TGTGCCAGCAGCTCCTGGGACAGGGATAGCTCCTACGAGCAGTACTTC.

This chain links TRBV6-5 with TRBJ2-5; weak D call: TRBD1 (5 bases). The CDR3 covers 16 residues. Germline V gene data show CDR1 as MNHEY and CDR2 as SVGAGI. V lost 6 bases to trimming and J lost 0 bases, with 17 bases between them. The CDR3 region has the DNA TGTGCCAGCAGGGACCCGACAGTTACATACCAAGAGACCCAGTACTTC. It yields the protein CASRDPTVTYQETQYF.

This clonotype showed up just a few times. The V call is TRBV6-4, the J call TRBJ2-1; D perhaps matches TRBD1 (5 bases). The CDR3 extends over 15 amino acids. The germline V and J ends were trimmed by 7 bases and 0 bases, with 13 bases remaining between them. Germline V CDR1 and CDR2: MRHNA, SNTAGT. DNA of the CDR3: TGTGCCAGCACCCCGACAGAAAGCTCCTACAATGAGCAGTTCTTC. This translates into CASTPTESSYNEQFF.

The chain carries TRBV6-5 and TRBJ2-6; D perhaps matches TRBD1 (5 bases). CDR3 size: 17 residues. Trimming took 2 bases from V and 0 from J, leaving 11 bases between them. In germline, CDR1 is MNHEY, CDR2 SVGAGI. CDR3: CASSYLGRDSGANVLTF. The CDR3, as DNA: TGTGCCAGCAGTTACCTCGGCAGGGACTCTGGGGCCAACGTCCTGACTTTC.

This clonotype has more than one count but fewer than ten. The chain uses TRBV6-5 and TRBJ2-3; 9 positions agree with TRBD2. Germline lookup yields CDR1 MNHEY and CDR2 SVGAGI. V dropped 2 bases and J dropped 4; count of bases not matched to a gene: 7. This CDR3 spans 16 amino acids. The CDR3 loop is CASSYTGLAGSDTQYF. CDR3 bases: TGTGCCAGCAGTTACACCGGGCTAGCGGGGTCAGATACGCAGTATTTT.

This clonotype was seen a few times. This CDR3 reads CASSPRQGPGSYEQYF. CDR3 sequence (DNA): TGTGCCAGCAGCCCTCGACAGGGCCCAGGCTCTTACGAGCAGTACTTC. The chain employs TRBV7-6 and TRBJ2-7; the match to TRBD1 covers 7 bases. The CDR3 sequence is 16 residues long. After removal of 5 bases from V and 4 bases from J, the junction contained 14 bases not matched to a gene. Germline loops: CDR1 SGHVS, CDR2 FNYEAQ.